Presented here are 10 T cell receptor beta chains from one specimen sequenced in a study of cytomegalovirus exposure and HLA in healthy donors. 13 Jbeta primers and 60 Vbeta primers were used for the PCR. TCRdb's copy holds only in-frame clones and misses some; the assay was immunoSEQ multiplex PCR. This table holds fewer than 250,000 clones, 60% to 80% found once. The material sequenced was PBMCs. The receptor source for this set is a male donor in good health and CMV-seronegative.

This clone has ten or more counts. The rearrangement joins TRBV7-3 to TRBJ2-7, with TRBD2 identical over 7 bases. V shed 2 bases, J shed 0 bases, and the junction held 1 base outside the gene matches. This CDR3 region has 14 residues. CDR1 SGHTA and CDR2 FQGTGA come from the germline V gene. This CDR3 is CASSLPSGSYEQYF. As DNA, the CDR3 is TGTGCCAGCAGCTTACCTAGCGGCTCCTACGAGCAGTACTTC.

The CDR3 sequence: CASKQSNQPQHF. The DNA for the CDR3 is TGTGCCAGTAAACAGAGCAATCAGCCCCAGCATTTT. This chain joins TRBV19 and TRBJ1-5; D is ambiguous. Trimming left V 7 bases short and J 1 base short, with 5 bases between. Germline V gene lookup returns CDR1 LNHDA and CDR2 SQIVND (reference sequence). The CDR3 runs 12 residues.

V is TRBV4-2 and J is TRBJ2-7; D gene uncertain. CDR1 and CDR2 from the germline V gene are LGHNA and YNFKEQ. The V end lost 0 bases, the J end lost 6 bases, and 12 bases lay between the germline ends. CDR3 length: 14 residues. DNA for the CDR3: TGTGCCAGCAGCCAAGATCCAGCGAGGCCCGAGCAGTACTTC. Encoded protein: CASSQDPARPEQYF.

This clone was seen more than once but under ten times. One junction end disagrees with the germline gene, perhaps due to a read error. CDR3 in amino acids: CASSPLAGGRAYEQYF. CDR3 nucleotides: TGTGCTAGCAGCCCCCTAGCGGGAGGCCGAGCCTACGAGCAGTACTTC. V is TRBV7-7 and J is TRBJ2-7, with 11 bases matching TRBD2. Germline V gene data show CDR1 as SSHAT and CDR2 as FNYEAQ (reference sequence). The CDR3 totals 16 residues.

This chain links TRBV27 with TRBJ1-5; 10 bases are a match to TRBD1. This CDR3 has 17 residues. The V gene end was trimmed by 5 bases and the J gene end by 7 bases; junction bases not matched to a gene: 14. The V gene's germline CDR1 is MNHEY and CDR2 SMNVEV (reference sequence). The CDR3 here is CASSPWLGQGEGQPQHF. The CDR3 region has the DNA TGTGCCAGCAGTCCTTGGCTCGGACAGGGGGAAGGCCAGCCCCAGCATTTT.

The rearrangement joins TRBV7-2 to TRBJ1-4; D gene unclear. The CDR3 extends over 16 amino acids. CDR1 and CDR2 (germline): SGHTA, FQGNSA. The germline V and J ends were trimmed by 5 bases and 0 bases, with 13 bases remaining between them. The CDR3 loop reads CASSVRTFATNEKLFF. DNA of the CDR3: TGTGCCAGCAGCGTACGGACTTTTGCAACTAATGAAAAACTGTTTTTT.

The J gene is TRBJ2-5, the V gene TRBV13, with 13 bases identical to TRBD2. J was trimmed by 5 bases and V by 8 bases; bases with no gene match: 11. The length of the CDR3 is 16 residues. CDR1 and CDR2 (germline): PRHDT, FYEKMQ (reference sequence). The CDR3 DNA reads TGTGCCAGCCAGTGGACTAGCGGGAGTAGTGGGGAGACCCAGTACTTC. It yields the protein CASQWTSGSSGETQYF.

The chain carries TRBV18 and TRBJ2-5; a weak D match, TRBD1 (5 bases). CDR1 KGHSH and CDR2 LQKENI come from the germline V gene. Trimming took 3 bases from V and 3 from J, leaving 8 bases between them. The CDR3 totals 13 residues. In DNA, the CDR3 is TGTGCCAGCTCACCCGGCAGGGAAGAGACCCAGTACTTC. Translated: CASSPGREETQYF.

The rearrangement links TRBV7-2 to TRBJ2-7; 10 nucleotides agree with TRBD1. V was pared by 5 bases and J by 2 bases, with 12 bases of the junction left unmatched. The CDR3 length is 17 residues. Germline V gene sequence: CDR1 SGHTA, CDR2 FQGNSA. The CDR3 loop is CASSTPSRTGGAYEQYF. DNA for the CDR3: TGTGCCAGCAGCACACCCTCCAGGACAGGGGGGGCCTACGAGCAGTACTTC.

The chain has TRBV2 and TRBJ1-6; TRBD1 agrees at 8 bases. This CDR3 has 15 residues. Germline CDR1 and CDR2: SNHLY and FYNNEI. J was trimmed by 5 bases and V by 7 bases; bases with no gene match: 7. The CDR3 region has the DNA TGTGCCAGCACCGACGACAGGGGTAATAATTCACCCCTCCACTTT. Protein: CASTDDRGNNSPLHF.